This T cell receptor (beta chain) was sequenced during a study of T cell responses to AZD1222 COVID-19 vaccine. Notes on the study in general: Mostly white British, mostly female donors; authors suggested clonal diversity may be underestimated. Regions left unmutated in variants are reportedly the target of nearly half of spike-specific TCRs. Following two doses of AZD1222, Spike-specific TCR breadth and depth rose. Mapped onto spike, vaccine-associated CD4 TCRs spanned it and were dominant at 160-218 and 743-854.

Libraries were prepared by immunoSEQ multiplex PCR; TCRdb keeps only in-frame clonotypes and omits some of them. This sample has approximately 170,000 clones, with 85% to 90% found just once. This CDR3 has 17 residues. CDR1 and CDR2 (germline): SGHDT, YYEEEE. V dropped 4 bases and J dropped 5; count of bases not matched to a gene: 17. To note about this clone: As yet, its antigen is unknown.

The V call is TRBV5-6, the J call TRBJ1-2; 7 bases agree with TRBD1. Sequenced here: peripheral blood, sampled on day 0 of AZD1222 vaccination. The receptor's source is an adult in good health. The CDR3 DNA reads TGTGCCAGCAGCAACTTGGTTGGTGGACAGGCTCCTTATGGCTACACCTTC. Its translation is CASSNLVGGQAPYGYTF.